This T cell receptor (beta chain) was sequenced during a study of shared clonotypes between healthy human individuals. Study in general: Ranging from 18 to 49 in age, donors were two women and three men. Study results and limitations: Depth was large, yet rarefaction showed that sorted-subset sequencing was incomplete.

About 30,000 T cell genomes (about 0.2 ug DNA) went into each sorted-subset replicate. Assay used: immunoSEQ multiplex PCR; TCRdb lists only in-frame clones, some missing. This table holds around 2.1 million clones, 85% to 95% found once. Concerning this clone: Its antigen is undetermined.

Terminally differentiated effector memory CD45RA+ cells were excluded by CCR7 positive selection of CD45RO-negative cells. This receptor was identified in a man aged 18 to 29 in good health. Some clones in this sample may be carry-over from other donors' samples. Sequencing used naive CD8+ T cells from PBMCs.

The CDR3, as DNA: TGTGCCAGCAGTTTCCTGACAGGGGATGCGGGGTACGAGCAGTACTTC. Translating gives CASSFLTGDAGYEQYF. This chain joins TRBV28 and TRBJ2-7, with 8 bases identical to TRBD1. The length of the CDR3 is 16 residues. Germline-derived CDR1 and CDR2 are MDHEN and SYDVKM. V shed 3 bases and J 4 bases; nucleotides not matched to a gene: 11.